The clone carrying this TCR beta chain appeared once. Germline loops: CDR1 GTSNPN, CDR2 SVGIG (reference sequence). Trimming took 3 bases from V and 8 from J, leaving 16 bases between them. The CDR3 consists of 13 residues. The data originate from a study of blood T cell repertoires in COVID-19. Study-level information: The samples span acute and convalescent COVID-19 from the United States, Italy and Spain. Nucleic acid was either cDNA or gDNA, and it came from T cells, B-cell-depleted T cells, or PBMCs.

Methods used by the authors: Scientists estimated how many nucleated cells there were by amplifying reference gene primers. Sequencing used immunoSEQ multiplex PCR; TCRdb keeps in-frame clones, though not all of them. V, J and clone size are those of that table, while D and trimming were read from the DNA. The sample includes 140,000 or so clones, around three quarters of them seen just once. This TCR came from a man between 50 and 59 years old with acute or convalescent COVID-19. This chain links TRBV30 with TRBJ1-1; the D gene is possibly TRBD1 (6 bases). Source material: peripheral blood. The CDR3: CAWSGQLQGEAFF. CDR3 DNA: TGTGCCTGGAGCGGACAGTTACAGGGAGAAGCTTTCTTT.